This T cell receptor (beta chain) was captured by sequencing in a study of cytomegalovirus exposure and HLA in healthy donors. Study findings and constraints: Confirmation was obtained in vitro that a few CMV-associated chains are specific for CMV antigens.

Primers: 60 Vbeta forward and 13 Jbeta reverse. Method: immunoSEQ multiplex PCR; TCRdb's copy keeps in-frame clones and lacks some. This sample yields roughly 120,000 clones, of which approximately 67% are seen a single time; roughly 8.3% belongs to the top ten. This clone was observed a handful of times. The antigen remains undetermined. V trimming: 3 bases; J trimming: 5 bases; junction bases outside the gene matches: 6. This CDR3 region has 16 residues. The germline CDR1 and CDR2 sequences are MNHNS and SASEGT. The sequence came from a man between 18 and 29 years old in good health and CMV-seropositive. Sequencing was carried out using PBMCs. The rearrangement links TRBV6-1 to TRBJ2-1; 11 nucleotides line up with TRBD2. CDR3 sequence (DNA): TGTGCCAGCAGTGAGAGACTAGCGGGGTTCCACAATGAGCAGTTCTTC. Its translation: CASSERLAGFHNEQFF.